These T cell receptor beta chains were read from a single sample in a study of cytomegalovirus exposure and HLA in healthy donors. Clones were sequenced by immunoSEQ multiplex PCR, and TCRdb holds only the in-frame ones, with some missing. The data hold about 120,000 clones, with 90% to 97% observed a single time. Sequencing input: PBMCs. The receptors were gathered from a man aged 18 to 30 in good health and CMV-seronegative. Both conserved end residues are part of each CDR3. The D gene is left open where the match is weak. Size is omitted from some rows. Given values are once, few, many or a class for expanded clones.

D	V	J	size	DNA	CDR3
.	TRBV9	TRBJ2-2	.	TGTGCCAGCAGCACCCCTCGTATCGCGGGGCGGAACACCGGGGAGCTGTTTTTT	CASSTPRIAGRNTGELFF
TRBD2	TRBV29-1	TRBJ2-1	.	TGCAGCGTTCCAGGACTAGGCTCTGAGCAGTTCTTC	CSVPGLGSEQFF
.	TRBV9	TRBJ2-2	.	TGTGCCAGCAGCCCCCCCCCAGGGGTCACCGGGGAGCTGTTTTTT	CASSPPPGVTGELFF
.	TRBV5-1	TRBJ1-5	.	TGCGCCAGCAGCTTGGGTGGGCGTGATCAGCCCCAGCATTTT	CASSLGGRDQPQHF
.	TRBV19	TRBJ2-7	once	TGTGCCAGTAGTACCACTCATGACAGCTACGAGCAGTACTTC	CASSTTHDSYEQYF
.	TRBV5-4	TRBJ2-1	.	TGTGCCAGCAGCTCCCCAGGAGGGGTCAATGAGCAGTTCTTC	CASSSPGGVNEQFF
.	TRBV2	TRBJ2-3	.	TGTGCCAGCGCGGGGGCTACGCAGTATTTT	CASAGATQYF
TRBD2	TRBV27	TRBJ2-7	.	TGTGCCAGCAGTTTCAGCGGGAGTGGCTACGAGCAGTACTTC	CASSFSGSGYEQYF
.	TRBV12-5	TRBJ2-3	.	TGTGCTAGTGGTTTGGTACTAAGTGATACGCAGTATTTT	CASGLVLSDTQYF
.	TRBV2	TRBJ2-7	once	TGTGCCAGCAAGAGGCAAGGGGGGGTTGTGTACGAGCAGTACTTC	CASKRQGGVVYEQYF
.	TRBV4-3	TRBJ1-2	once	TGCGCCAGCAGCCCAGGAGGAACTTACTATGGCTACACCTTC	CASSPGGTYYGYTF
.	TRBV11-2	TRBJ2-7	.	TGTGCCAGCAGCTCCCTGTCGGTTGAGCAGTACTTC	CASSSLSVEQYF
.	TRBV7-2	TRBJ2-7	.	TGTGCCAGCAGCTCTGTTTACGGGAACTACGAGCAGTACTTC	CASSSVYGNYEQYF
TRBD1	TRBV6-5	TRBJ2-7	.	TGTGCCAGCAGTGTGACAGGGGTACCCTACGAGCAGTACTTC	CASSVTGVPYEQYF
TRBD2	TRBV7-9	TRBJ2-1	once	TGTGCCAGCAGCTTAAGCGGGAGGGTGGATGAGCAGTTCTTC	CASSLSGRVDEQFF
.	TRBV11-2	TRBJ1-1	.	TGTGCCAGCAGCCCCCCCGGGGGGGACGCTTTCTTT	CASSPPGGDAFF
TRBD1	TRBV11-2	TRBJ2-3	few	TGTGCCAGCAGCCCCGGGACAGAGCCCACAGATACGCAGTATTTT	CASSPGTEPTDTQYF
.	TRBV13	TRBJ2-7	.	TGTGCCAGCAGCTTTACAGGGTACGAGCAGTACTTC	CASSFTGYEQYF
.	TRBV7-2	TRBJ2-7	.	TGTGCCAGCAGCTATGCGGTCGCCGATCGGGAGCAGTACTTC	CASSYAVADREQYF
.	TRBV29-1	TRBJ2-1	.	TGCAGCGTTGGGCCCCAGGGTTCTAGGGAGCAGTTCTTC	CSVGPQGSREQFF
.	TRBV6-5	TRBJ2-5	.	TGTGCCAGCAGTTACTCGAAGATATCCAAGAGTGAGACCCAGTACTTC	CASSYSKISKSETQYF
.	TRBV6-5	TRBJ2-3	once	TGTGCCAGCAGTTACTTCGGAGCAGATACGCAGTATTTT	CASSYFGADTQYF
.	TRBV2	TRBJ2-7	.	TGTGCCAGCAGGTACGTAGCGGCGTACGAGCAGTACTTC	CASRYVAAYEQYF
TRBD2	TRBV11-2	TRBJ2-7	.	TGTGCCAGCAGCTTAGCTAGCGGGATGCCCTACGAGCAGTACTTC	CASSLASGMPYEQYF
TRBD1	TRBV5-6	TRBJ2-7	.	TGTGCCAGCAGTCAGACAGGGTCCCACGAGCAGTACTTC	CASSQTGSHEQYF
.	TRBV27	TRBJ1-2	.	TGTGCCGCCGCGGGGGGCTGGGGCTACACCTTC	CAAAGGWGYTF
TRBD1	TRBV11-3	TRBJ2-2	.	TGTGCCAGCAGCCCCCGACAGGGTGTGAACACCGGGGAGCTGTTTTTT	CASSPRQGVNTGELFF
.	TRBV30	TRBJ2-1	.	TGTGCCTGGAGGAACCCCCCGCGGTCTAATGAGCAGTTCTTC	CAWRNPPRSNEQFF
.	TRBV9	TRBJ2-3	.	TGTGCCAGCAGCGTCGGGCTCAGGGACTCAGATACGCAGTATTTT	CASSVGLRDSDTQYF
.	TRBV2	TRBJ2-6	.	TGTGCCAGCAGTGACAATGACAGAGTCGCTGGGGCCAACGTCCTGACTTTC	CASSDNDRVAGANVLTF
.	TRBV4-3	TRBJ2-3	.	TGCGCCAGCAGCCAAGATGAGGACAGACCCACAGATACGCAGTATTTT	CASSQDEDRPTDTQYF
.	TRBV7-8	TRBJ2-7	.	TGTGCCAGCAGCTTAGACGACTTCTACGAGCAGTACTTC	CASSLDDFYEQYF
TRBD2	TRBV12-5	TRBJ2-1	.	TGTGCTAGTGCCGTACCCTTAGAATGGCGGGAGGGCCGGAATGAGCAGTTCTTC	CASAVPLEWREGRNEQFF
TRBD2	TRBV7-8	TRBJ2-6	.	TGTGCCAGCAGCTTACCGGGACTAGATTTTTCTGGGGCCAACGTCCTGACTTTC	CASSLPGLDFSGANVLTF
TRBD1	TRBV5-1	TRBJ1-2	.	TGCGCCAGCAGCCGAGCTCCCGGGACAGGGAAGGGTGGCTACACCTTC	CASSRAPGTGKGGYTF
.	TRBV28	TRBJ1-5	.	TGTGCCAGCAGGCTTGACACCAATCAGCCCCAGCATTTT	CASRLDTNQPQHF
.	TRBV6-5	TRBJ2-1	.	TGTGCCAGCAGTTACGACACCTACAATGAGCAGTTCTTC	CASSYDTYNEQFF
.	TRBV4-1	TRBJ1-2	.	TGCGCCAGCAGCCAAGGATCAGGACAGCTCAAGATCTATGGCTACACCTTC	CASSQGSGQLKIYGYTF
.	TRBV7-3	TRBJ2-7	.	TGTGCCAGCAGCTCAGGACAGTTTTACGAGCAGTACTTC	CASSSGQFYEQYF
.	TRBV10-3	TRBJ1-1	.	TGTGCCACGGGGTCGGGGACAAACATGAACACTGAAGCTTTCTTT	CATGSGTNMNTEAFF
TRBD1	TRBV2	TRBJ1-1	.	TGTGCCAGCAGCGGACAGGGGACCACTGAAGCTTTCTTT	CASSGQGTTEAFF
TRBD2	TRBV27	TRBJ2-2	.	TGTGCCAGCAGTCAGGGACTAGCGGGGGCCGGGGAGCTGTTTTTT	CASSQGLAGAGELFF
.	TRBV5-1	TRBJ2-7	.	TGCGCCAGCAGCTTGGGACTATCGCTGTACGAGCAGTACTTC	CASSLGLSLYEQYF
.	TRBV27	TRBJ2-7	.	TGTGCCAGCAGTTCCCCCCTAGATAGGTACGAGCAGTACTTC	CASSSPLDRYEQYF
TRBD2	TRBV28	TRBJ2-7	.	TGTGCCAGCAGGGGTCTAGCGGGAGGGCCCTACGAGCAGTACTTC	CASRGLAGGPYEQYF
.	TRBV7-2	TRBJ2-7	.	TGTGCCAGCAGATCACTCGCGACAGGCAACTACGAGCAGTACTTC	CASRSLATGNYEQYF
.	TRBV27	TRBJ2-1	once	TGTGCCAGCAGCATACAGGATTCCTACAATGAGCAGTTCTTC	CASSIQDSYNEQFF
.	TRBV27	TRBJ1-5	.	TGTGCCAGCAGTTGGGGCCAGGGGCCCAATCAGCCCCAGCATTTT	CASSWGQGPNQPQHF
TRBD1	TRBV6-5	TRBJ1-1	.	TGTGCCAGCAGTTACTCGGGACAGGGGAACACTGAAGCTTTCTTT	CASSYSGQGNTEAFF